Shown below are 10 T cell receptor beta chains from a single sample sequenced in a study of radiotherapy plus CTLA-4 blockade in lung cancer. Only in-frame clones appear in the TCRdb table, and some are missing; sequencing was by immunoSEQ multiplex PCR. This sample carries nearly 110,000 clones, over 75% of them seen once, and the ten largest clones take less than 2.5%. Material: peripheral blood, obtained from a patient treated with radiotherapy plus ipilimumab. The receptors stem from a human donor with non-small cell lung cancer that progressed on radiotherapy plus ipilimumab. Some clones in this sample may be carry-over from other donors' samples.

Comment on this clone: At the DNA level, this CDR3 is encoded by other sequences in the same sample as well. V gene TRBV5-6 combines with J gene TRBJ2-1; unclear D gene. The CDR3 is 13 amino acids. The V end lost 0 bases, the J end lost 6 bases, and 7 bases lay between the germline ends. Germline CDR1 SGHDT, CDR2 YYEEEE. This CDR3 reads CASSLVSSNEQFF. Written as DNA, the CDR3 is TGTGCCAGCAGCTTGGTATCCAGCAATGAGCAGTTCTTC. Supplemented by reference TRBV5-6 and TRBJ2-1, the full variable domain reads DAGVTQSPTHLIKTRGQQVTLRCSPKSGHDTVSWYQQALGQGPQFIFQYYEEEERQRGNFPDRFSGHQFPNYSSELNVNALLLGDSALYLCASSLVSSNEQFFGPGTRLTVL.

The chain links TRBV7-3 to TRBJ2-3; the D gene is possibly TRBD2 (6 bases). Germline V gives CDR1 SGHTA, CDR2 FQGTGA. Trimming removed 1 base from V and 2 bases from J, with 10 bases in between. The CDR3 spans 15 residues. CDR3 residues: CASSLNGGNTDTQYF. Written as DNA, the CDR3 is TGTGCCAGCAGCTTAAATGGGGGGAACACAGATACGCAGTATTTT.

This chain joins TRBV10-3 and TRBJ2-5; D is unresolved. Trimming left V 2 bases short and J 1 base short, with 11 bases between. This CDR3 is built from 15 residues. From germline, CDR1 is ENHRY and CDR2 SYGVKD. CDR3 sequence: CAISENPRSQETQYF. DNA for the CDR3: TGTGCCATCAGTGAGAACCCACGGTCCCAAGAGACCCAGTACTTC.

This clone has a single count. V gene TRBV27 combines with J gene TRBJ2-7; 10 bases are a match to TRBD2. Germline V gene data show CDR1 as MNHEY and CDR2 as SMNVEV (reference sequence). The CDR3 runs to 16 residues. Trimming at V came to 6 bases and at J to 4 bases, leaving 12 bases not matched to a gene. CDR3: CASSPLSVAGGYEQYF. The CDR3 region has the DNA TGTGCCAGCAGCCCTTTATCGGTAGCGGGGGGTTACGAGCAGTACTTC.

This chain joins TRBV5-1 and TRBJ1-5, with a possible D match to TRBD1 (5 bases). Trimming took off 1 base at V and 7 bases at J, with 12 bases between the two ends. CDR1 SGHRS and CDR2 YFSETQ come from the germline V gene. The CDR3 contains 14 residues. CDR3 nucleotides: TGCGCCAGCAGCTTGTCAGGGAGGGACCAGCCCCAGCATTTT. It encodes CASSLSGRDQPQHF.

This rearrangement joins TRBV18 to TRBJ2-7; 9 bases line up with TRBD1. CDR3 size: 14 residues. Germline CDR1 reads KGHSH; CDR2 reads LQKENI. With 5 bases clipped from V and 5 bases from J, the junction kept 7 bases outside the gene matches. CDR3 loop: CASSVGQGANEQYF. CDR3 sequence (DNA): TGTGCCAGCTCAGTGGGACAGGGTGCGAACGAGCAGTACTTC.

This clone is a singleton in its sample. The chain joins TRBV28 to TRBJ2-7; D tentatively reads TRBD1 or TRBD2 (6 bases each). Between the trimmed V and J ends, which lost 2 bases and 3 bases, there was a span of 17 bases. CDR1 is MDHEN and CDR2 is SYDVKM in the germline V gene. The CDR3 is made up of 16 amino acids. CDR3 sequence reads: CASSLGVTGANYEQYF. As DNA, the CDR3 is TGTGCCAGCAGTTTAGGGGTCACGGGGGCCAACTACGAGCAGTACTTC. Looking up the rest from reference TRBV28 and TRBJ2-7 gives the full variable domain: DVKVTQSSRYLVKRTGEKVFLECVQDMDHENMFWYRQDPGLGLRLIYFSYDVKMKEKGDIPEGYSVSREKKERFSLILESASTNQTSMYLCASSLGVTGANYEQYFGPGTRLTVT.

The V gene is TRBV9, the J gene TRBJ2-1; D gene ambiguous. The CDR3 totals 13 residues. Germline-derived CDR1 and CDR2 are SGDLS and YYNGEE. The V end was cut by 0 bases, the J end by 9 bases, with 10 bases between. The CDR3 DNA reads TGTGCCAGCAGCGTAGAGGTGCTCAGTGAGCAGTTCTTC. The encoded protein is CASSVEVLSEQFF.

V and J are TRBV7-6 and TRBJ1-2; D gene ambiguous. This CDR3 is built from 15 residues. Trimming removed 1 base from V and 2 bases from J, with 11 bases in between. Germline lookup yields CDR1 SGHVS and CDR2 FNYEAQ. The CDR3 sequence is CASSLVGQSNYGYTF. The CDR3 DNA reads as TGTGCCAGCAGCTTAGTCGGGCAGTCGAACTATGGCTACACCTTC.

This chain joins TRBV18 and TRBJ1-2, with 8 nucleotides matching TRBD1. Germline values: CDR1 KGHSH, CDR2 LQKENI. CDR3 length: 15 amino acids. V trimming: 3 bases; J trimming: 4 bases; junction bases outside the gene matches: 7. CDR3 region: CASSPTRGQGYGYTF. As DNA, the CDR3 is TGTGCCAGCTCACCCACTAGAGGACAGGGCTATGGCTACACCTTC.